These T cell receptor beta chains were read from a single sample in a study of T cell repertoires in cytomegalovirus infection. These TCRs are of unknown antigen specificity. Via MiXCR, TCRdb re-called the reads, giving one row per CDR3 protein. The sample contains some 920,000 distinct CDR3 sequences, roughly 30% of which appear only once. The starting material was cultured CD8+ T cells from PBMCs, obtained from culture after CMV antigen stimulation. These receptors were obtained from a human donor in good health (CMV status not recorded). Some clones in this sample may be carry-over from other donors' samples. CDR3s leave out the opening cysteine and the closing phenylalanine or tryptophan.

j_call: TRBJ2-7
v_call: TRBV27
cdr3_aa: ASSLARAYEQY

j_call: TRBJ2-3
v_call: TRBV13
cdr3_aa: ASSLQIDTQY

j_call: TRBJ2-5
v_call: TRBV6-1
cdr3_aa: ASRSTGSGETQY

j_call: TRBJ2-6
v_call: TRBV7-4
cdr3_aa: ASRGQGSFGANVLT

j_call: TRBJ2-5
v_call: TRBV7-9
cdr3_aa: ASSSRLLETQY

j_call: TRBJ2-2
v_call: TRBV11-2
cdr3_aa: ASRAPGVTSGGAAGKLF

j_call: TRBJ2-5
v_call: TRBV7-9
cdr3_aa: ASSLVPLLAQY

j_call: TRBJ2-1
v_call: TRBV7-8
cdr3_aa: ASSLEYVTSGGYEQF

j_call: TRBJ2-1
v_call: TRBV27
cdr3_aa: ASSPIVGRNEQF

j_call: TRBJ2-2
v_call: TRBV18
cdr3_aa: ASSPAKTGVNTGELF

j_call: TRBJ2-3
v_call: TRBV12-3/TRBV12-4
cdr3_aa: ASPRVLVAGGLTDTQY

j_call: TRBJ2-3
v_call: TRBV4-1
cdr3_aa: ASRDMPSTDTQY

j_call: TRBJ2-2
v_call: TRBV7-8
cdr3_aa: ASSSSGGRSGELF

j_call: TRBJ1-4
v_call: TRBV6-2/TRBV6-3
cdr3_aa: ASNTKGIKEKLF

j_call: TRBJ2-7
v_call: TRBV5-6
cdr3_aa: ASSLGVNYEQY

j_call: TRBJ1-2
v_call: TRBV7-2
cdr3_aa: ASSPTPDYGYT

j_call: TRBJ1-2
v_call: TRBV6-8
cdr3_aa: ASSYTRTRRYGYT

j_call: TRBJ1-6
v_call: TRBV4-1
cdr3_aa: ASSPWDRNNSPLH

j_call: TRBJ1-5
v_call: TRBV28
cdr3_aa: ASSPPGQGYSNQPQH

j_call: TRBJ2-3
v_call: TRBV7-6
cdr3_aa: ATRIGGLLTDTQY

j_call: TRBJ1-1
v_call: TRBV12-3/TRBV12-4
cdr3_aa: ASSLARGPLGTEAF

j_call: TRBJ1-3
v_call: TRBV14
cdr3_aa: ASSQEAQGSGNTIY

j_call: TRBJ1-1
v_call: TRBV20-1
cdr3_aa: SAPPLPGGTEAF

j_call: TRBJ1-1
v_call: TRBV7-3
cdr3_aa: ASSLRSATLNTEAF

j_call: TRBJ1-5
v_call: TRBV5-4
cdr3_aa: ASSADGDSNQPQH

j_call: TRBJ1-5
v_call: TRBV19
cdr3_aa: ASSIGQGSSNQPQH

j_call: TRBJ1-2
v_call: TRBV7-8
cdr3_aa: ASSLTEYGYT

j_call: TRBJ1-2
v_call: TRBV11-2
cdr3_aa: ASSLAPDRTNYGYT

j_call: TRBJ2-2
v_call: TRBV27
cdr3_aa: ASSWGRHGELF

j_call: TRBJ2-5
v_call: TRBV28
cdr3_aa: ASSRAAYQETQY

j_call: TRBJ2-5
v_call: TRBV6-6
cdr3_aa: ASKVWTGVETQY

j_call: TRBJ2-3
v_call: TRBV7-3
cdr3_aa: ASSTNRGEGTDTQY

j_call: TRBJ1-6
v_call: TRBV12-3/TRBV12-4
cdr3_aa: TSSLSGTGFSPLH

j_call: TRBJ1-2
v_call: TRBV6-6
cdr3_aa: ASSSADRLPGYGYT

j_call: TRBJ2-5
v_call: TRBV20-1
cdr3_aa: SAKPLTKETQY

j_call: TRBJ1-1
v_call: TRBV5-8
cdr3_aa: ASSLNRGRNTEAF

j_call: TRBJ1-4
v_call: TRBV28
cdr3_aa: ASLPGRILNEKLF

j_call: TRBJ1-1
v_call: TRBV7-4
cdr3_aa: ATRAATEAF

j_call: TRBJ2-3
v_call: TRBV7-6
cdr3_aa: ASSVRANTDTQY

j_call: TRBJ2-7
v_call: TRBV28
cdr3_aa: ASSPLSGRSYEQY

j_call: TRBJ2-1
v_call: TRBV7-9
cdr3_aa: ASIGAYATYNEQF

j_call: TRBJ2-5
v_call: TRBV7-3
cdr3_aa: ASSSTSGGLETQY

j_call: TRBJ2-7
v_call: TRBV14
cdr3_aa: ASRGESYEQY

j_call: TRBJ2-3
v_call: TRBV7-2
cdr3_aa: ASSLGQGLEPYTQY

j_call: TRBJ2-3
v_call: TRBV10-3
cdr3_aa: ATRGDSADTQY

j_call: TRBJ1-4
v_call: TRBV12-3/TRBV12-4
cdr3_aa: ASSFKIPTGWDEKLF

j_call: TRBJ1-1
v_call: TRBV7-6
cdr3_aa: ASSLFYGLGQSNTEAF

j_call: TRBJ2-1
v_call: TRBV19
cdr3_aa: ASTPSGYNEQF

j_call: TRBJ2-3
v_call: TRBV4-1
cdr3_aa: ASSPRFQRLAGSTDTQY

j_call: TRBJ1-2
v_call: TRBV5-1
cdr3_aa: ASSLTGDTNYGYT

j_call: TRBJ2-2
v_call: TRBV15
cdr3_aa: ATSGGLAEGGELF